These 30 T cell receptor beta chains were sequenced from one sample in a study of shared clonotypes between healthy human individuals. Repertoires were generated with immunoSEQ multiplex PCR, while TCRdb's copy carries only in-frame clones and drops some. The data contain over a million clones, approximately 97% of them singletons. Sequencing input: naive CD4+ T cells sorted from blood. This sample's subset: CD45RA+ positively selected. These receptors all come from a young man in good health.

The CDR3 protein is CASSLMKGSGQPQHF. The CDR3 nucleotides are TGTGCCAGCAGCTTGATGAAGGGGTCCGGTCAGCCCCAGCATTTT. J is TRBJ1-5 and V is TRBV5-6; TRBD1 might be the D (5 bases). Germline loops: CDR1 SGHDT, CDR2 YYEEEE. V gave up 1 base and J gave up 6 bases, with 14 bases separating them. This CDR3 region has 15 residues.

The table lists this clone with a count of one. The chain combines TRBV5-1 with TRBJ2-7; D may be TRBD1 (6 bases). Germline V gene data show CDR1 as SGHRS and CDR2 as YFSETQ. There are 15 residues in the CDR3. V lost 1 base and J 0 bases, leaving 11 bases between the germline ends. Here the CDR3 DNA reads TGCGCCAGCAGCTTGATCGGGGACACCTCCTACGAGCAGTACTTC. It specifies CASSLIGDTSYEQYF.

The genes are TRBV19 and TRBJ2-1; a possible D gene is TRBD2 (6 bases). V was pared by 3 bases and J by 8 bases, with 14 bases between. The CDR3 contains 14 residues. Germline V CDR1 and CDR2: LNHDA, SQIVND (reference sequence). The DNA of the CDR3 is TGTGCCAGTAGTATTTGGAGGGAGAGGGATGAGCAGTTCTTC. The encoded protein is CASSIWRERDEQFF.

V is TRBV5-1 and J is TRBJ2-5; D not resolved. V lost 3 bases, J lost 2 bases, and 14 bases lay in between. The CDR3 loop spans 15 amino acids. Germline assignment: CDR1 SGHRS and CDR2 YFSETQ. CDR3 DNA: TGCGCCAGCAGCTCCAGTATTGCCCGACAAGAGACCCAGTACTTC. Amino acids: CASSSSIARQETQYF.

The chain links TRBV28 to TRBJ2-5; 8 bases are shared with TRBD1. The J segment lost 5 bases and the V segment lost 6 bases, leaving 20 bases of the junction unmatched. Germline V gene data show CDR1 as MDHEN and CDR2 as SYDVKM. The CDR3 extends over 18 amino acids. The DNA for the CDR3 is TGTGCCAGCAGACGGAGGGGATTTAGACAGGGGACGTTGGAGACCCAGTACTTC. Translating it yields CASRRRGFRQGTLETQYF.

A remark on this clone: The same CDR3 can be traced to other DNA sequences in this sample. V usage is TRBV27 and J usage is TRBJ2-2; unclear D gene. Germline CDR1 MNHEY, CDR2 SMNVEV (reference sequence). This CDR3 spans 12 amino acids. Trimming cost V 1 base and J 5 bases, with 2 bases left between them. The CDR3 DNA follows: TGTGCCAGCAGTTTATTAACCGGGGAGCTGTTTTTT. Residues: CASSLLTGELFF.

The V gene is TRBV5-8, the J gene TRBJ2-7, with a weak D call TRBD2 (5 bases). Germline lookup yields CDR1 SGHTS and CDR2 YDEGEE. With 4 bases removed from V and 2 bases from J, the gap between germline ends came to 13 bases. The CDR3 contains 14 residues. The CDR3 reads CASSPGLLPYEQYF. The CDR3 DNA sequence: TGTGCCAGCAGCCCAGGACTTCTCCCCTACGAGCAGTACTTC.

The rearrangement uses TRBV5-4 and TRBJ2-1; 8 bases match TRBD2. The CDR3 totals 14 residues. Looked up from germline, CDR1 is SGHNT and CDR2 is YYREEE (reference sequence). Germline trimming cut 4 bases from V and 8 bases from J; bases unmatched to any gene: 8. CDR3 loop: CASSKGLDSHEQFF. CDR3 in DNA: TGTGCCAGCAGCAAGGGACTAGATTCCCATGAGCAGTTCTTC. Using reference TRBV5-4 and TRBJ2-1 for the parts outside the CDR3, the full variable domain is ETGVTQSPTHLIKTRGQQVTLRCSSQSGHNTVSWYQQALGQGPQFIFQYYREEENGRGNFPPRFSGLQFPNYSSELNVNALELDDSALYLCASSKGLDSHEQFFGPGTRLTVL.

V is TRBV28 and J is TRBJ2-7, with TRBD1 identical over 7 bases. CDR1 and CDR2 (germline): MDHEN, SYDVKM. J lost 3 bases, V lost 3 bases, and 5 bases had no gene match. This CDR3 contains 14 residues. The CDR3 is CASSLIRDSYEQYF. The CDR3 bases are TGTGCCAGCAGTTTGATCCGGGACAGCTACGAGCAGTACTTC.

On this clone: This CDR3 is also generated by other DNA sequences in the sample. V gene TRBV9 combines with J gene TRBJ2-5; weak D call: TRBD2 (6 bases). The germline V gene has CDR1 SGDLS and CDR2 YYNGEE. CDR3 length equals 14 residues. Between the trimmed V and J ends, which lost 2 bases and 2 bases, there was a span of 10 bases. The CDR3 spells CASSVGTAQETQYF. The CDR3 bases are TGTGCCAGCAGCGTGGGGACTGCTCAAGAGACCCAGTACTTC.

The chain combines TRBV27 with TRBJ2-1; the match to TRBD2 covers 8 bases. This CDR3 has 16 residues. Germline CDR1 is MNHEY and CDR2 is SMNVEV (reference sequence). V gave up 2 bases and J gave up 6 bases; unmatched junction bases: 9. CDR3 in amino acids: CASSLMSGSGFNEQFF. The CDR3 DNA reads TGTGCCAGCAGTTTAATGAGCGGGAGCGGCTTCAATGAGCAGTTCTTC.

The chain links TRBV6-5 to TRBJ2-7; weak D call: TRBD2 (5 bases). Germline V lookup: CDR1 MNHEY, CDR2 SVGAGI. This CDR3 is 14 amino acids long. The V and J ends lost 4 bases and 7 bases respectively, with 17 bases between them. As DNA, the CDR3 is TGTGCCAGCAGTTCCGTTATGGGAGCGCCAGAGCAGTACTTC. As protein: CASSSVMGAPEQYF.

The V call is TRBV7-8, the J call TRBJ2-1, with a weak D call TRBD1 (6 bases). Germline CDR1 and CDR2: SGHVS and FQNEAQ. The CDR3 is 14 residues long. Trimming cost V 6 bases and J 4 bases, with 13 bases left between them. In DNA, the CDR3 is TGTGCCAGCAGGGAGACAGGATGGTACAATGAGCAGTTCTTC. It specifies CASRETGWYNEQFF.

V and J are TRBV2 and TRBJ2-7; 9 bases fit TRBD1. J lost 6 bases, V lost 4 bases, and 10 bases had no gene match. This CDR3 is built from 15 residues. The germline CDR1 and CDR2 sequences are SNHLY and FYNNEI. The CDR3 protein is CASSANRGLVREQYF. For the CDR3, the DNA is TGTGCCAGCAGTGCGAACAGGGGGCTCGTTCGCGAGCAGTACTTC.

V and J are TRBV28 and TRBJ1-3; D is perhaps TRBD1 (6 bases). This CDR3 spans 15 amino acids. The V gene lost 5 bases and the J gene lost 4 bases, with 15 bases spanning the gap. The germline V gene encodes CDR1 MDHEN and CDR2 SYDVKM. In DNA form, the CDR3 reads TGTGCCAGCAGTCCGCAAGGAGGGACAGGAAACACCATATATTTT. Translation gives CASSPQGGTGNTIYF.

This clone was counted once. The chain links TRBV27 to TRBJ2-7; a possible D gene is TRBD2 (5 bases). Germline CDR1 MNHEY, CDR2 SMNVEV (reference sequence). The CDR3 consists of 16 residues. With 9 bases removed from V and 1 base from J, the gap between germline ends came to 22 bases. The CDR3: CASHSEGGRLSYEQYF. The CDR3 coding sequence is TGTGCCAGTCACTCCGAGGGCGGGCGATTGTCCTACGAGCAGTACTTC.

This chain links TRBV7-8 with TRBJ1-5; no reliable D call. Trimming cost V 5 bases and J 8 bases, with 13 bases left between them. The CDR3 spans 13 residues. Germline V gives CDR1 SGHVS, CDR2 FQNEAQ. The CDR3: CASSVQRVEPQHF. The CDR3 DNA is TGTGCCAGCAGCGTTCAGCGAGTTGAGCCCCAGCATTTT.

The rearrangement joins TRBV9 to TRBJ2-1, with 12 positions matching TRBD2. Per germline, CDR1 SGDLS and CDR2 YYNGEE. The CDR3 is 16 residues long. V dropped 7 bases and J dropped 1; count of bases not matched to a gene: 6. In DNA, the CDR3 is TGTGCCAGCTCAAATGGACTAGCGGGGTCCTACAATGAGCAGTTCTTC. Protein sequence: CASSNGLAGSYNEQFF.

CDR3 bases: TGTGCCAGCAGCTTAGACAGGGCGAACACTGAAGCTTTCTTT. Its translation is CASSLDRANTEAFF. The gene calls are TRBV11-3 and TRBJ1-1; the D gene is possibly TRBD1 (5 bases). Germline V gene sequence: CDR1 SGHNT, CDR2 YENEEA. This CDR3 is 14 amino acids long. The ends were cut back, 0 bases at V and 1 base at J, with 6 bases in the middle.

The chain uses TRBV19 and TRBJ2-1, with 10 bases aligning to TRBD2. The CDR3 sequence is 15 residues long. J was trimmed by 2 bases and V by 8 bases; bases with no gene match: 6. Looked up from germline, CDR1 is LNHDA and CDR2 is SQIVND (reference sequence). The CDR3 DNA reads as TGTGCCAGTCGATCCAGCGGGAGGGCCTACAATGAGCAGTTCTTC. It encodes CASRSSGRAYNEQFF. Variable domain in full (rest from reference TRBV19 and TRBJ2-1): DGGITQSPKYLFRKEGQNVTLSCEQNLNHDAMYWYRQDPGQGLRLIYYSQIVNDFQKGDIAEGYSVSREKKESFPLTVTSAQKNPTAFYLCASRSSGRAYNEQFFGPGTRLTVL.

The chain couples TRBV7-2 to TRBJ2-2; D unresolved. Trimming shortened V by 5 bases and J by 5 bases, and 15 bases separated the two germline ends. CDR1 and CDR2 from the germline V gene are SGHTA and FQGNSA. The CDR3 sequence is 15 residues long. The DNA for the CDR3 is TGTGCCAGCAGCCGTGGAACACCGAGAACCGGGGAGCTGTTTTTT. Protein: CASSRGTPRTGELFF.

The gene calls are TRBV5-1 and TRBJ2-5, with 10 bases identical to TRBD2. The CDR3 loop spans 15 amino acids. Germline V gene lookup returns CDR1 SGHRS and CDR2 YFSETQ. The ends lost 4 bases at V and 4 bases at J; junction bases unmatched: 7. The CDR3 sequence is CASSRTSGIVETQYF. The CDR3 nucleotides read TGCGCCAGCAGCAGAACTAGCGGGATTGTAGAGACCCAGTACTTC.

Regarding this clone: The same CDR3 arises from other DNA sequences in this sample as well. The chain uses TRBV18 and TRBJ1-1; the match to TRBD1 covers 7 bases. V lost 3 bases, J lost 4 bases, and 8 bases stayed unmatched. This CDR3 has 15 residues. Germline lookup yields CDR1 KGHSH and CDR2 LQKENI. The CDR3 spells CASSPLPGGGTEAFF. CDR3 nucleotide sequence: TGTGCCAGCTCACCCTTACCAGGGGGTGGCACTGAAGCTTTCTTT.

The rearrangement uses TRBV4-1 and TRBJ1-1, with TRBD1 as a possible D gene (6 bases). Germline CDR1 MGHRA, CDR2 YSYEKL. This CDR3 spans 15 amino acids. The V gene lost 3 bases and the J gene lost 0 bases, with 11 bases spanning the gap. In nucleotides, the CDR3 is TGCGCCAGCAGCCATACAGGGCTCATGAACACTGAAGCTTTCTTT. As protein: CASSHTGLMNTEAFF.

This sequence joins TRBV2 and TRBJ1-5; D is ambiguous. Germline values: CDR1 SNHLY, CDR2 FYNNEI. V lost 8 bases and J 0 bases, leaving 11 bases between the germline ends. CDR3 length equals 14 residues. DNA of the CDR3: TGTGCCAGCTCTCAGGACTCTAGCAATCAGCCCCAGCATTTT. It specifies CASSQDSSNQPQHF.

This clone appeared a single time. Distinct nucleotide sequences in the sample also encode this CDR3. The chain recombines TRBV18 with TRBJ2-7; no clear D gene. CDR1 is KGHSH, CDR2 LQKENI, per germline. This CDR3 spans 11 amino acids. V was shortened by 3 bases and J by 7 bases, with 7 bases between the two germline ends. The CDR3 DNA reads TGTGCCAGCTCACCTCAAGGTGAGCAGTACTTC. Residues: CASSPQGEQYF. Based on the CDR3 plus reference TRBV18 and TRBJ2-7, the full variable domain is NAGVMQNPRHLVRRRGQEARLRCSPMKGHSHVYWYRQLPEEGLKFMVYLQKENIIDESGMPKERFSAEFPKEGPSILRIQQVVRGDSAAYFCASSPQGEQYFGPGTRLTVT.

V and J are TRBV30 and TRBJ2-7, with TRBD2 matching over 11 bases. The CDR3 has 17 amino acids. CDR1 is GTSNPN and CDR2 is SVGIG in the germline V gene (reference sequence). The V segment lost 0 bases and the J segment 2 bases; nucleotides outside the gene matches: 9. The CDR3 nucleotides read TGTGCCTGGAGTGTGGGGCTAGCGGGAGGTTTGGCCTACGAGCAGTACTTC. It translates to CAWSVGLAGGLAYEQYF.

The V and J genes are TRBV2 and TRBJ2-5, with 7 nucleotides matching TRBD1. J gave up 7 bases and V 4 bases, and 18 bases lay outside the gene matches. The V gene's germline CDR1 is SNHLY and CDR2 FYNNEI. CDR3 length: 17 residues. The DNA for the CDR3 is TGTGCCAGCAGTGGGGGGCGGACAGGAGTTTCCTCCGGGACCCAGTACTTC. Translation: CASSGGRTGVSSGTQYF.

V and J are TRBV2 and TRBJ2-5, with TRBD2 matching over 8 bases. This CDR3 has 16 residues. Trimming at V came to 6 bases and at J to 3 bases, leaving 12 bases not matched to a gene. Germline-derived CDR1 and CDR2 are SNHLY and FYNNEI. CDR3 coding DNA: TGTGCCAGCAGCCTCCGAGCGGCAGCGGGAGAAGAGACCCAGTACTTC. Translated, it gives CASSLRAAAGEETQYF.

V and J are TRBV29-1 and TRBJ2-3; 7 bases are a match to TRBD1. Germline-derived CDR1 and CDR2 are SQVTM and ANQGSEA. The V gene end was trimmed by 4 bases and the J gene end by 0 bases; junction bases not matched to a gene: 4. CDR3 length equals 14 residues. CDR3 amino acids: CSVGDRRSTDTQYF. The CDR3 nucleotides read TGCAGCGTTGGGGACAGACGAAGCACAGATACGCAGTATTTT.